The clone carrying this TCR beta chain appeared many times. What it recognizes is unknown. This record comes from a study of neurological immune-mediated disorders. Study-wide findings and caveats: One cluster of related CDR3 sequences contained, by phylogenetic grouping, the repertoires of 18 of 34 multiple sclerosis patients and formed a possible signature.

Time point defined: longitudinal time-point 3. The cDNA came from 5'RACE with 10-nucleotide random UMIs. TCRdb recomputed calls from the 5' RACE reads with MiXCR, one row per CDR3 protein. The sample consists of tens of thousands of distinct CDR3 sequences, roughly 4.3% of them appearing once. The CDR3 extends over 15 amino acids. V was pared by 0 bases and J by 2 bases, with 10 bases between. Germline V gives CDR1 LGHDT, CDR2 YNNKEL (reference sequence). The chain couples TRBV3-1 to TRBJ1-2; tentative D call: TRBD1 (5 bases). This sequence originates from a woman aged 55-75 years with multiple sclerosis. The material sequenced was PBMCs. CDR3 amino acids: CASSQEYRQNYGYTF. The DNA for the CDR3 is TGTGCCAGCAGCCAAGAATATCGACAGAACTATGGCTACACCTTC. The entire variable domain, with the rest obtained from reference TRBV3-1 and TRBJ1-2, is as follows: DTAVSQTPKYLVTQMGNDKSIKCEQNLGHDTMYWYKQDSKKFLKIMFSYNNKELIINETVPNRFSPKSPDKAHLNLHINSLELGDSAVYFCASSQEYRQNYGYTFGSGTRLTVV.